This record concerns one T cell receptor beta chain sequence. What it binds is unknown. Central memory, naive, regulatory and stem cell-like memory CD4+ cells were sorted by CD45RO/CCR7/CD25/CD127/CD95/CD27. This specimen belongs to a study of beta chain features in type 1 diabetes. Whole-study context: The number of sorted cells examined across all samples was approximately 110,000,000. Points from the study as a whole: Type 1 diabetes patients showed fewer insertions and more deletions at VDJ junctions. TCRB CDR3s from Type 1 diabetes patients were moderately but significantly shorter in all four CD4+ subsets.

Germline loops: CDR1 MDHEN, CDR2 SYDVKM. The CDR3 spans 12 residues. Trimming removed 7 bases at V and 1 base at J, with 5 bases between. Isolated RNA was reverse transcribed in full, so expressed TCRB transcripts were sequenced. Naive, central memory and regulatory T cell samples averaged about 3.57 million reads. Data came from immunoSEQ multiplex PCR; TCRdb stores just in-frame clones and leaves some out. The profile shows approximately 600,000 clones, roughly 12% of them singletons. V gene TRBV28 combines with J gene TRBJ1-5; D is unresolved. This TCR came from a man aged 25 to 45 with type 1 diabetes. Sequencing was performed on naive CD4+ T cells from blood. CDR3 in DNA: TGTGCCAGCACGGTGAGCAATCAGCCCCAGCATTTT. Residues: CASTVSNQPQHF.